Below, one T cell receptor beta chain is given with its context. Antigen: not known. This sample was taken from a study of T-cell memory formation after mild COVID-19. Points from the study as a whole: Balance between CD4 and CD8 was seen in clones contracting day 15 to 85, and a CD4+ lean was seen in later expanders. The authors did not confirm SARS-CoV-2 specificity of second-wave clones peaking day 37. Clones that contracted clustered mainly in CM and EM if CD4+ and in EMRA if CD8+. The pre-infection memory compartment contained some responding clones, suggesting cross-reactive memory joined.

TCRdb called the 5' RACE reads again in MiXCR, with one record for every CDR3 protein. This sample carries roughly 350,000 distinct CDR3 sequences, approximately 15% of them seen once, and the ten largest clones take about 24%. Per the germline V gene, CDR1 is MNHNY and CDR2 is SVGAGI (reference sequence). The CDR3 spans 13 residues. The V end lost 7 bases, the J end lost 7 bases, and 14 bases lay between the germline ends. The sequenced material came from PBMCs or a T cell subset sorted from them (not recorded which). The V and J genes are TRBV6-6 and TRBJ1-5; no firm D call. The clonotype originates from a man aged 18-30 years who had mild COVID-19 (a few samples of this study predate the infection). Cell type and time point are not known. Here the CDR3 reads CASKSILRQPQHF. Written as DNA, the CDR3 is TGTGCCAGCAAGTCGATCTTAAGACAGCCCCAGCATTTT.